The text below deals with one T cell receptor beta chain. Original analysis: The authors estimated nucleated cell counts from reference gene primer amplification. TCRdb's copy holds only in-frame clones and misses some; the assay was immunoSEQ multiplex PCR. The DNA was the basis for D and trimming; V, J and clone size are from that table. This sample has fewer than 100,000 clones, with about 90% found just once. This sample was included in a study of blood T cell repertoires in COVID-19. This receptor was obtained from a human donor with acute or convalescent COVID-19. The donor label of this sample is uncertain. The specimen was peripheral blood.

The CDR3 sequence is CASSRDRRNTGELFF. The CDR3 nucleotides are TGTGCCAGCAGCCGGGACAGGAGGAACACCGGGGAGCTGTTTTTT. The genes are TRBV6-5 and TRBJ2-2; 8 positions match TRBD1. Germline V gives CDR1 MNHEY, CDR2 SVGAGI. With V trimmed by 6 bases and J by 1 base, 4 bases remained unmatched. The CDR3 is made up of 15 amino acids.